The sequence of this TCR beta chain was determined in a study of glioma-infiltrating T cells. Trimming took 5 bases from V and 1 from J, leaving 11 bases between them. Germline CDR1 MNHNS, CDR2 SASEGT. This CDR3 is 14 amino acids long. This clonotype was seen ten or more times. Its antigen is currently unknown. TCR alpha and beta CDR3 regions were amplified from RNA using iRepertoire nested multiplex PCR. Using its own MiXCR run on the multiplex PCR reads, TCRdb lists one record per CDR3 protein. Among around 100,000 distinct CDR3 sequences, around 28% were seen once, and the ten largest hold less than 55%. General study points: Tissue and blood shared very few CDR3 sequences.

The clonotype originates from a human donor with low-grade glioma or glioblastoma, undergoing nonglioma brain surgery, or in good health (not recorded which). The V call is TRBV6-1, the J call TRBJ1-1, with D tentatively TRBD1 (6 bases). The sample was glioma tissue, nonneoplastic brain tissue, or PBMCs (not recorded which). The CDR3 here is CASSTGRTNTEAFF. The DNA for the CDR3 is TGTGCCAGCAGTACAGGGAGAACGAACACTGAAGCTTTCTTT.